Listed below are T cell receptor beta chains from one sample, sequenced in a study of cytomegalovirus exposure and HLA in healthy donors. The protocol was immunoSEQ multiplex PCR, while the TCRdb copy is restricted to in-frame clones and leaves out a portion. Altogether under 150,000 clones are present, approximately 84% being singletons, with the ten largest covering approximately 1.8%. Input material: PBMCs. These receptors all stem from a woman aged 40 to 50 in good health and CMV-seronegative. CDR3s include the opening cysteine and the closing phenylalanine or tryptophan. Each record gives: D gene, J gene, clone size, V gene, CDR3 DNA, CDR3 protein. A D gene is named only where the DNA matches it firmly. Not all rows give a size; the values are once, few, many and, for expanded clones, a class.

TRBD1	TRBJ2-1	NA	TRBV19	TGTGCCAGTAGCGGACAGGGGGCCTTCAATGAGCAGTTCTTC	CASSGQGAFNEQFF
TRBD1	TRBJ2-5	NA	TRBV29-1	TGCAGCGTTGAGACAGGGAGAGAAGAGACCCAGTACTTC	CSVETGREETQYF
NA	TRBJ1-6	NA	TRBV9	TGTGCCAGCCCTCTGGGGTCGGTAGCGTATAATTCACCCCTCCACTTT	CASPLGSVAYNSPLHF
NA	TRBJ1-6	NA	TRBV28	TGTGCCAGCACTTCGGAGCACTATAATTCACCCCTCCACTTT	CASTSEHYNSPLHF
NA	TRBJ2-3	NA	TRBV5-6	TGTGCCAGCAGCTTGGCAGGGGACAGCACAGATACGCAGTATTTT	CASSLAGDSTDTQYF
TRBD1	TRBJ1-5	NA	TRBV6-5	TGTGCCAGCAGTCTCGGACAGGGGCTCTCTCCCCAGCATTTT	CASSLGQGLSPQHF
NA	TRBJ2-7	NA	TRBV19	TGTGCCAGTAGTATTTTTTCCGAGGGTAAAACCTACGAGCAGTACTTC	CASSIFSEGKTYEQYF
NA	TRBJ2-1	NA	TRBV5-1	TGCGCCAGCAGCTTGGAATCGTTGTACGCGGAGCAGTTCTTC	CASSLESLYAEQFF
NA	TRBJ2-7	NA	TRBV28	TGTGCCAGCAGTTTCCTTGCATCCGGGTCCCCGACAGTGCTCTCCTACGAGCAGTACTTC	CASSFLASGSPTVLSYEQYF
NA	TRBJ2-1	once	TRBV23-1	TGCGCCAGCAGTCAATCGGCCCTAGCCAGGCAGTTCTTC	CASSQSALARQFF
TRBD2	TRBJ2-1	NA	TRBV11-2	TGTGCCAGCAGCTTACCTACTAGCGGTCCTAGCGGTGAGCAGTTCTTC	CASSLPTSGPSGEQFF
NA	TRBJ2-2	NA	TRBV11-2	TGTGCCAGCAGCCCAGGGGTCGGGGAGCTGTTTTTT	CASSPGVGELFF
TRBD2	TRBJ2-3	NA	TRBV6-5	TGTGCCACCCGGACTAGGAGCACAGATACGCAGTATTTT	CATRTRSTDTQYF
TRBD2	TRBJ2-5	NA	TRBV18	TGTGCCAGCTCACCACCGGCGGGAGGGGAGACCCAGTACTTC	CASSPPAGGETQYF
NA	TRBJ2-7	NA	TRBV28	TGTGCCAGCAGTACATCGCACAATACCTACGAGCAGTACTTC	CASSTSHNTYEQYF
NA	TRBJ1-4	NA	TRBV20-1	TGCAGTGTCTGGTATGAGGCAAAACTGTTTTTT	CSVWYEAKLFF
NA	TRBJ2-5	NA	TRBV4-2	TGTGCCAGCAGCCAGAAAGCCTGGGAGACCCAGTACTTC	CASSQKAWETQYF
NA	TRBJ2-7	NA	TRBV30	TGTGCCTGGAGCCGATCCGGGGATAAGCAGTACTTC	CAWSRSGDKQYF
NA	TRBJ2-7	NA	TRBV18	TGTGCCAGCTCACCACGGCAGACCTACGAGCAGTACTTC	CASSPRQTYEQYF
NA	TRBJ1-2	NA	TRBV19	TGTGCCAGTAGTATAGATCAGGTTGGGGGCTACACCTTC	CASSIDQVGGYTF
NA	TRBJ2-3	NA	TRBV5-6	TGTGCCAGCAGCTCGGGTACTAGGACCTTCACAGATACGCAGTATTTT	CASSSGTRTFTDTQYF
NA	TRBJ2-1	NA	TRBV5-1	TGCGCCAGCAGTCCGGGACACCGAGACAATGAGCAGTTCTTC	CASSPGHRDNEQFF
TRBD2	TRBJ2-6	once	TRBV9	TGTGCCAGCAGCGGGGTGGCTAGCGGGGGGGCTGCCAACGGCCTGACTTTC	CASSGVASGGAANGLTF
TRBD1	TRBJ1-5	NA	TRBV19	TGTGCCAGTAACGGACAGGGGGCCTATCAGCCCCAGCATTTT	CASNGQGAYQPQHF
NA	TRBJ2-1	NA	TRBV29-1	TGCAGCGTTAAGTTGCGGGCCAGAGCGGACAATGAGCAGTTCTTC	CSVKLRARADNEQFF
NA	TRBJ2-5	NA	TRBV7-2	TGTGCCATTTCCTACTCGGGACTAGAGACCCAGTACTTC	CAISYSGLETQYF
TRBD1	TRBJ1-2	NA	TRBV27	TGTGCCAGCAGTCCCCGGACAGGAGAAGGCTACACCTTC	CASSPRTGEGYTF
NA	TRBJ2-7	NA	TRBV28	TGTGCCAGCTACCGTAGCGGTAGTAGTTCCTACGAGCAGTACTTC	CASYRSGSSSYEQYF
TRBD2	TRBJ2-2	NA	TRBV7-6	TGTGCCAGCAGCCCAGCGGGGGGCACCGGGGAGCTGTTTTTT	CASSPAGGTGELFF
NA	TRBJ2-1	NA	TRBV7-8	TGTGCCAGCAGCTTAAATAACGGACTACACAATGAGCAGTTCTTC	CASSLNNGLHNEQFF
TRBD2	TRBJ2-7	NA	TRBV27	TGTGCCAGCAGGCCACTAGCGGGAGGTCGGGAGCAGTACTTC	CASRPLAGGREQYF
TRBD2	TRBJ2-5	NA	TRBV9	TGTGCCAGCAATCGCGGGGGGGCGGAGACCCAGTACTTC	CASNRGGAETQYF
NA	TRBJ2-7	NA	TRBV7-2	TGTGCCAGCAGTTCACCTAATCTCGTATACGAGCAGTACTTC	CASSSPNLVYEQYF
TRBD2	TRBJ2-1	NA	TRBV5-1	TGCGCCAGCAGCCCTGGGACTAGCTCTAATGAGCAGTTCTTC	CASSPGTSSNEQFF
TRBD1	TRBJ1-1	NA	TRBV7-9	TGTTCCAGCAGCTTGTTTTGGGACAGAAGGAACACTGAAGCTTTCTTT	CSSSLFWDRRNTEAFF
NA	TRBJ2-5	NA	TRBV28	TGTGCCAGCAGAAACGACGACCTCGGACTCCTAGCCCAGTACTTC	CASRNDDLGLLAQYF
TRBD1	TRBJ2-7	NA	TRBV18	TGTGCCAGCTCACTCAACCCTACAGGGGAAAGCGAGCAGTACTTC	CASSLNPTGESEQYF
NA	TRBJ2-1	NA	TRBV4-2	TGTGCCAGCAGTCTCACCACGACAGGGGTGCGGGAGGGCTACAATGAGCAGTTCTTC	CASSLTTTGVREGYNEQFF